The clone carrying this T cell receptor (beta chain) was recorded at least ten times. Its antigen is as yet unknown. Libraries of TCR beta came from iRepertoire HTBI primers plus Arm-PCR of CDR3 regions. A single record per CDR3 protein comes from TCRdb applying MiXCR to the multiplex PCR reads. The sample lists under 300,000 distinct CDR3 sequences; about 17% were seen once. The data originate from a study of regulatory T cells in long-lasting Graves disease. This CDR3 contains 13 residues. Germline CDR1 reads DFQATT; CDR2 reads SNEGSKA (reference sequence). V lost 6 bases to trimming and J lost 5 bases; unmatched junction nucleotides: 6. Whole-study findings and limits: Persistent disease showed a preference for TRBV28, TRBJ1-2 and TRBJ2-5.

Time point meaning: newly diagnosed GD, antithyroid drugs for less than 3 months. RNA extracted from PBMCs served as the sequencing template. Graves' disease diagnosis followed American Thyroid Association guidelines. The same data also contributed to another study, on T cells in Graves' hyperthyroidism and ophthalmopathy. Per that study: Diagnosis relied on clinical symptoms, serum thyroxine and TRAb, thyroid ultrasound and orbital computed tomography. An initial round of RT-PCR targeting the TCR CDR3 relied on the HTBI primer set.

The material sequenced was peripheral blood mononuclear cells (PBMCs), taken at new diagnosis, from a patient treated with antithyroid drugs. The sequence derives from a woman under 40 with Graves disease. V and J are TRBV20-1 and TRBJ2-5, with TRBD2 matching over 10 bases. CDR3: CSALAGVGETQYF. CDR3 nucleotide sequence: TGCAGTGCGCTAGCGGGGGTTGGGGAGACCCAGTACTTC.